This TCR beta chain derives from a study of T cells in Graves' hyperthyroidism and ophthalmopathy (dated by TCRdb to the late 2010s). Regarding the research as a whole: Peripheral blood was collected at initial diagnosis, before any treatment. TCR V-J signatures able to tell the groups apart were searched for in a discovery cohort of 95 or so patients, of whom 43 had Graves' ophthalmopathy and roughly 59 had stable Graves' hyperthyroidism. Once sampling was done, hyperthyroidism patients were given methimazole at a starting dose of 30 mg daily, whereas ophthalmopathy patients were given high-dose intravenous methylprednisolone. In several Graves' hyperthyroidism patients, the study also compared T-cell repertoires from thyroid tissue with T-cell repertoires from blood. The paper reports TCR Vbeta CDR3 sequencing of roughly 140 peripheral blood samples: some 41 ophthalmopathy, fewer than 85 hyperthyroidism and 17 progressor patients. The 100 or so discovery patients were randomly split 7:3 into training and test sets. Prospective prediction of ophthalmopathy was tested in an independent validation cohort of approximately 19 hyperthyroidism patients and 17 patients who later progressed to ophthalmopathy. The investigation overall reported the following: A model built on a 13 V-J signature distinguished ophthalmopathy from stable hyperthyroidism, reaching about 88% sensitivity and about 81% specificity in cross-validation and 80%/75% in testing. During validation, the model predicted progression to ophthalmopathy a median of around 7 months ahead of onset, with around 70% sensitivity and around 73% specificity. No statistical method was used to set the sample size in advance, and investigators knew the group allocation. Blood samples also contained most of the expanded thyroid clonotypes (frequency above 0.001), which suggests that blood repertoires may reflect thyroid immune responses.

Stable Graves' hyperthyroidism was defined as the absence of progression to ophthalmopathy over 18 months of follow-up. Hyperthyroidism patients were newly diagnosed, had a disease duration of under 2 months, and were aged 18 to 65 years. Exclusion was applied to patients with uncontrolled infections, other autoimmune diseases, pregnancy or lactation. Clinical symptoms, serum thyroxine and TRAb, thyroid ultrasound, and orbital computed tomography formed the basis for the diagnoses. PBMCs were isolated from approximately 10 ml of fresh peripheral blood by Ficoll-Paque density gradient centrifugation. Total RNA was extracted with Trizol reagent, and quality was checked on an Agilent 2100 Bioanalyzer. The CDR3 measures 17 amino acids from cysteine to phenylalanine. Only the CDR3 part of the read is kept: 51 bases, read in frame from the first base. CDR1 and CDR2 (DFQATT, SNEGSKA) derive from the germline V gene (reference sequence). The germline ends are 15 bases apart after V is trimmed by 0 bases and J by 0 bases.

Amplification of TCR beta CDR3 regions was carried out from RNA transcripts. A first-round RT-PCR of the TCR CDR3 used the HTBI primer set with the Qiagen OneStep RT-PCR kit. A second multiplex PCR round built the libraries, followed by size selection and purification. The libraries were sequenced on an Illumina HiSeq2000 using paired-end 100 bp reads. The published analysis was carried out like this. SOAPnuke was used to process the raw data, with reads discarded if the reads contained adapters or uncalled bases, had a mean Phred below 15, or lacked an exact constant-primer or identifier match. High-quality paired reads were merged with COPE v1.2.5, and unique nucleotide sequences were defined as clonotypes. MiTCR v1.1 was used to align the clonotypes against IMGT TRBV, TRBD and TRBJ reference segments. Only V-J combinations with frequency above 0.0001, covering 99% to 99.2% of repertoires, were analysed. A TCS score was defined as the ratio between F50 (clonal expansion) and ExV (chaos), using BLOSUM62-based TCRdist between CDR3 peptides within each V-J. Welch's t-statistics and random forest reduced some 510 V-J features to around 14, which were used in a naive Bayes classifier (R e1071). TCRdb cleaned the public reads at Q25 with fastp, built clones with MiXCR and kept in-frame beta chains. Rows are combined by CDR3 protein, so each entry shows the most common genes and DNA. V and J calls and clone size were set by TCRdb, not the authors. Within this sample are a few hundred thousand distinct CDR3 sequences, with roughly 20% of them counted one time only. 26% of the sample lies in the top ten.

This clonotype came up many times. Its target antigen remains unknown. Base qualities are missing; no much larger clone stands one base away. The chain uses TRBV20-1 and TRBJ1-5; too little of a D gene remains to name it. Sequenced sample: blood. This clonotype originated in a man between 18 and 29 years old with Graves' hyperthyroidism. The nucleotides are TGCAGTGCTAGAGATCGGGTACGAGTTTATAGCAATCAGCCCCAGCATTTT. This sequence encodes CSARDRVRVYSNQPQHF.